What follows are 7 T cell receptor beta chains derived from one specimen sequenced in a study of T cells in Graves' hyperthyroidism and ophthalmopathy (dated by TCRdb to the late 2010s). Library preparation employed multiplex PCR. Sequenced using an Illumina HiSeq 2000. The TCR beta CDR3 regions were amplified from RNA transcripts. A first-round RT-PCR of the TCR CDR3 used the HTBI primer set with the Qiagen OneStep RT-PCR kit. TCRdb reprocessed the public reads (quality trimming at Q25 with fastp, clone calling with MiXCR) and kept in-frame beta chains. Each CDR3 protein gets just one entry, which takes the most common genes and DNA from the rows behind it. A total of about 460,000 distinct CDR3 sequences appear in this sample, about 22% of them only once. 45% to 55% of the sample is in the top ten clones. What was sequenced was blood. Receptors were obtained from a woman in her seventies with Graves' ophthalmopathy.

The J gene is TRBJ2-7, the V gene TRBV29-1; TRBD2 matches at 10 bases. This CDR3 contains 11 residues. Germline CDR1 reads SQVTM; CDR2 reads ANQGSEA. Losses at the gene ends were 2 bases for V and 9 bases for J; bases not matched to a gene: 1. The CDR3 coding sequence is TGCAGCGTTGAAACTAGCGGGGCGCAGTACTTC. It translates to CSVETSGAQYF.

The V and J genes are TRBV3-1 and TRBJ2-2; TRBD2 matches 13 bases. The junction had 2 bases not matched to a gene; V was cut back by 4 bases and J by 3 bases. This CDR3 is built from 16 residues. The germline V gene encodes CDR1 LGHDT and CDR2 YNNKEL (reference sequence). The CDR3 loop reads CASSLTSGRDTGELFF. CDR3 bases: TGTGCCAGCAGCCTCACTAGCGGGAGGGACACCGGGGAGCTGTTTTTT. Full variable domain (outside the CDR3, taken from reference TRBV3-1 and TRBJ2-2): DTAVSQTPKYLVTQMGNDKSIKCEQNLGHDTMYWYKQDSKKFLKIMFSYNNKELIINETVPNRFSPKSPDKAHLNLHINSLELGDSAVYFCASSLTSGRDTGELFFGEGSRLTVL.

This clonotype was counted between two and nine times. The DNA of the CDR3 is TGTGCCAGCAGCGGAGTAGGGGTAACTGAAGCTTTCTTT. It specifies CASSGVGVTEAFF. The chain joins TRBV7-8 to TRBJ1-1, with D tentatively TRBD1 (5 bases). The CDR3 extends over 13 amino acids. Trimming removed 5 bases at V and 5 bases at J, with 12 bases between. Germline loops: CDR1 SGHVS, CDR2 FQNEAQ.

The CDR3 coding sequence is TGTGCCTGGAGTGGGGGGTTGGATCAGCCCCAGCATTTT. It specifies CAWSGGLDQPQHF. The J gene is TRBJ1-5, the V gene TRBV30; D might be TRBD1 (5 bases). The CDR3 loop spans 13 amino acids. Trimming stripped 1 base from V and 5 bases from J, with 9 bases between. The germline gives CDR1 GTSNPN, CDR2 SVGIG (reference sequence).

This clonotype was recorded a few times. The chain combines TRBV6-1 with TRBJ2-5; no definite D call. Trimming took off 6 bases at V and 2 bases at J, with 13 bases between the two ends. The germline V gene encodes CDR1 MNHNS and CDR2 SASEGT. The CDR3 runs 14 residues. CDR3 DNA: TGTGCCAGCAGCTTTACCAGTTGGCAAGAGACCCAGTACTTC. Protein: CASSFTSWQETQYF.

This clonotype was found many times. The J gene is TRBJ2-3, the V gene TRBV7-9, with unresolved D. This CDR3 region has 15 residues. V was clipped by 5 bases and J by 1 base, with 13 bases between them. Looked up from germline, CDR1 is SEHNR and CDR2 is FQNEAQ (reference sequence). In DNA form, the CDR3 reads TGTGCCAGCAGCCCGGTGTATCCCGGCACAGATACGCAGTATTTT. Its protein is CASSPVYPGTDTQYF. Complete variable domain (other parts from reference TRBV7-9 and TRBJ2-3): DTGVSQNPRHKITKRGQNVTFRCDPISEHNRLYWYRQTLGQGPEFLTYFQNEAQLEKSRLLSDRFSAERPKGSFSTLEIQRTEQGDSAMYLCASSPVYPGTDTQYFGPGTRLTVL.

To note about this clonotype: Germline and junction disagree at one end, which may indicate a read error. The chain carries TRBV7-7 and TRBJ2-3, with TRBD2 matching 12 bases. The CDR3 runs 16 residues. Germline V gene sequence: CDR1 SSHAT, CDR2 FNYEAQ (reference sequence). CDR3 loop: CASSSRLAGVVGTQYF. The CDR3 DNA reads TGTGCTAGCAGCTCGAGACTAGCGGGAGTGGTTGGTACGCAGTATTTT.